A single sample gave rise to the 24 T cell receptor beta chains below, sequenced in a study of T cell responses to AZD1222 COVID-19 vaccine (dated by TCRdb to about 2021). The sample's time point label, in plain terms: baseline before first vaccination. In light of the paper, this sample's treatment or condition label describes: meningococcal conjugate vaccine given as trial control. Library preparation employed the immunoSEQ multiplex PCR assay. Held by TCRdb, this immuneACCESS table contains in-frame sequences only and omits some clones. Under half of the omission traces to an unresolved V gene where checked; the cause of the rest is unknown. The sample profile shows 120,000 or so clones; roughly 89% of them were found once. Together, the top ten hold over 8.5% of the sample. Sequences were derived from peripheral blood, sampled on day 0 of MenACWY control vaccination. These receptors were obtained from an adult in good health.

The V and J genes are TRBV5-1 and TRBJ2-1, with 14 bases that match TRBD2. The CDR3 covers 15 residues. The J segment lost 7 bases and the V segment lost 4 bases, leaving 4 bases of the junction unmatched. CDR1 and CDR2 from the germline V gene are SGHRS and YFSETQ. The CDR3 is CASSSGTSGRNEQFF. Here the CDR3 DNA reads TGCGCCAGCAGCAGCGGGACTAGCGGGAGAAATGAGCAGTTCTTC.

V is TRBV7-9 and J is TRBJ1-2; 9 bases line up with TRBD1. V trimming: 5 bases; J trimming: 10 bases; junction bases outside the gene matches: 14. Looked up from germline, CDR1 is SEHNR and CDR2 is FQNEAQ (reference sequence). This CDR3 region has 15 residues. The CDR3 region is CASSPQRDRVGVYTF. The DNA for the CDR3 is TGTGCCAGCAGCCCCCAACGGGACAGGGTTGGAGTCTACACCTTC.

J is TRBJ2-1 and V is TRBV11-3; tentatively, D is TRBD2 (6 bases). This CDR3 spans 14 amino acids. Germline V gives CDR1 SGHNT, CDR2 YENEEA. V was shortened by 5 bases and J by 8 bases, with 16 bases between the two germline ends. Here the CDR3 DNA reads TGTGCCAGCAGCCGGCAAGGGACTCTCCATGAGCAGTTCTTC. Translating it yields CASSRQGTLHEQFF.

This clone showed up just once. The DNA for the CDR3 is TGCAGCGTTGTGGGGGGACAAGAGACCCAGTACTTC. Protein: CSVVGGQETQYF. This chain connects TRBV29-1 to TRBJ2-5; the D gene is possibly TRBD2 (6 bases). The germline V and J ends were trimmed by 4 bases and 2 bases, with 8 bases remaining between them. Germline CDR1 is SQVTM and CDR2 is ANQGSEA. This CDR3 is 12 amino acids long.

This chain connects TRBV7-2 to TRBJ2-1; 10 bases map to TRBD2. CDR3 length: 16 amino acids. Germline CDR1 and CDR2: SGHTA and FQGNSA. After removal of 4 bases from V and 3 bases from J, the junction contained 6 bases not matched to a gene. CDR3: CASSSYLAGGYNEQFF. For the CDR3, the DNA is TGTGCCAGCAGCTCCTACTTAGCGGGGGGCTACAATGAGCAGTTCTTC.

The chain employs TRBV11-3 and TRBJ2-1; no firm D call. V was shortened by 6 bases and J by 3 bases, with 12 bases between the two germline ends. Germline lookup yields CDR1 SGHNT and CDR2 YENEEA. The CDR3 is 14 amino acids. DNA for the CDR3: TGTGCCAGCAGAACGGACGAGGACTACAATGAGCAGTTCTTC. Its translation is CASRTDEDYNEQFF.

The chain uses TRBV18 and TRBJ1-3; D is possibly TRBD1 (5 bases). The CDR3 is 15 amino acids. Germline loops: CDR1 KGHSH, CDR2 LQKENI. V lost 3 bases and J lost 4, with 13 bases in between. The CDR3 DNA reads TGTGCCAGCTCACCGGCTCGGACAATCGGAAACACCATATATTTT. Translation: CASSPARTIGNTIYF.

The rearrangement joins TRBV2 to TRBJ1-5, with D unresolved. This CDR3 region has 11 residues. Germline CDR1 reads SNHLY; CDR2 reads FYNNEI. The germline V and J ends were trimmed by 8 bases and 5 bases, with 7 bases remaining between them. The CDR3 here is CASGMDQPQHF. DNA for the CDR3: TGTGCCAGCGGGATGGATCAGCCCCAGCATTTT.

The V call is TRBV19, the J call TRBJ1-6; no clear D. The CDR3 totals 14 residues. Per germline, CDR1 LNHDA and CDR2 SQIVND (reference sequence). Trimming took off 6 bases at V and 9 bases at J, with 15 bases between the two ends. The DNA for the CDR3 is TGTGCCAGTAGACTTGTAGGAGGGAGTTCACCCCTCCACTTT. Its translation: CASRLVGGSSPLHF.

V is TRBV4-2 and J is TRBJ1-1; no reliable D call. The germline CDR1 and CDR2 sequences are LGHNA and YNFKEQ. The CDR3 consists of 15 residues. With 0 bases removed from V and 1 base from J, the gap between germline ends came to 9 bases. CDR3 in amino acids: CASSQDFTTNTEAFF. CDR3 DNA sequence: TGTGCCAGCAGCCAAGACTTCACTACGAACACTGAAGCTTTCTTT.

This clone was counted a single time. V usage is TRBV6-4 and J usage is TRBJ2-3; tentatively, D is TRBD1 (5 bases). Trimming cost V 5 bases and J 2 bases, with 11 bases left between them. Germline assignment: CDR1 MRHNA and CDR2 SNTAGT. The length of the CDR3 is 14 residues. CDR3 amino acids: CASSQGPDTDTQYF. The DNA of the CDR3 is TGTGCCAGCAGTCAGGGCCCAGACACAGATACGCAGTATTTT.

V usage is TRBV29-1 and J usage is TRBJ2-1, with TRBD2 matching 13 bases. This CDR3 is 14 amino acids long. Trimming at V came to 7 bases and at J to 9 bases, leaving 9 bases not matched to a gene. Germline V CDR1 and CDR2: SQVTM, ANQGSEA. CDR3 DNA sequence: TGCAGCGGCGGGACTAGCGGGATTGTTGGTGAGCAGTTCTTC. As protein: CSGGTSGIVGEQFF.

The V call is TRBV30, the J call TRBJ1-2, with a weak D call TRBD1 (5 bases). In germline, CDR1 is GTSNPN, CDR2 SVGIG (reference sequence). The V end was cut by 2 bases, the J end by 8 bases, with 18 bases between. This CDR3 region has 14 residues. The CDR3 spells CAWSTWGLLRGYTF. The CDR3 nucleotides are TGTGCCTGGAGTACTTGGGGCCTTTTGAGAGGCTACACCTTC.

The table lists this clone with a count of one. The rearrangement uses TRBV2 and TRBJ2-7, with 11 bases that match TRBD2. The CDR3 has 15 amino acids. J gave up 4 bases and V 1 base, and 3 bases lay outside the gene matches. Germline V gene sequence: CDR1 SNHLY, CDR2 FYNNEI. CDR3 sequence: CASSEGTSGSYEQYF. CDR3 in DNA: TGTGCCAGCAGTGAAGGTACTAGCGGGAGTTACGAGCAGTACTTC. Complete variable domain (other parts from reference TRBV2 and TRBJ2-7): EPEVTQTPSHQVTQMGQEVILRCVPISNHLYFYWYRQILGQKVEFLVSFYNNEISEKSEIFDDQFSVERPDGSNFTLKIRSTKLEDSAMYFCASSEGTSGSYEQYFGPGTRLTVT.

This clone was seen a single time. V and J are TRBV6-1 and TRBJ1-5, with TRBD1 matching over 7 bases. The V gene end was trimmed by 1 base and the J gene end by 4 bases; junction bases not matched to a gene: 4. The CDR3 covers 15 residues. CDR1 is MNHNS, CDR2 SASEGT, per germline. CDR3 DNA sequence: TGTGCCAGCAGTGAAGTGGGACAGCCAAATCAGCCCCAGCATTTT. Translated, it gives CASSEVGQPNQPQHF.

The J gene is TRBJ1-1, the V gene TRBV18; D gene ambiguous. The CDR3 runs 13 residues. Trimming shortened V by 1 base and J by 3 bases, and 6 bases separated the two germline ends. Germline lookup yields CDR1 KGHSH and CDR2 LQKENI. The CDR3 nucleotides are TGTGCCAGCTCACCACAGGGTGACACTGAAGCTTTCTTT. Amino acids: CASSPQGDTEAFF.

This CDR3 reads CASSPVGGRGEQYF. The CDR3 coding sequence is TGTGCCAGCAGCCCTGTCGGGGGGCGAGGCGAGCAGTACTTC. The gene calls are TRBV7-9 and TRBJ2-7; possibly TRBD2 for D (7 bases). The V end lost 5 bases, the J end lost 6 bases, and 17 bases lay between the germline ends. The CDR3 is 14 residues long. CDR1 is SEHNR and CDR2 is FQNEAQ in the germline V gene (reference sequence).

The chain combines TRBV25-1 with TRBJ2-7; D perhaps matches TRBD2 (6 bases). V lost 1 base and J lost 7, with 20 bases in between. Germline CDR1 is MGHDK and CDR2 is SYGVNS. The CDR3 is 16 residues long. The CDR3 DNA follows: TGTGCCAGCAGTGAATCCGGGAGACCCCTCTCGCCAGAGCAGTACTTC. Its translation is CASSESGRPLSPEQYF.

The V and J genes are TRBV6-2 or TRBV6-3 and TRBJ1-5; the match to TRBD1 covers 7 bases. Per germline, CDR1 MNHEY and CDR2 SVGEGT. The junction had 2 bases not matched to a gene; V was cut back by 2 bases and J by 4 bases. CDR3 length: 14 amino acids. The CDR3 here is CASSYGTENQPQHF. The CDR3 coding sequence is TGTGCCAGCAGTTACGGGACAGAGAATCAGCCCCAGCATTTT.

The rearrangement links TRBV11-3 to TRBJ2-1; D might be TRBD1 (6 bases). Trimming cost V 7 bases and J 5 bases, with 12 bases left between them. The CDR3 runs to 13 residues. The V gene's germline CDR1 is SGHNT and CDR2 YENEEA. The chain's CDR3 is CASTGTTDNEQFF. The CDR3 bases are TGTGCCAGCACCGGGACAACGGACAATGAGCAGTTCTTC.

The rearrangement uses TRBV6-2 or TRBV6-3 and TRBJ2-1; D may correspond to TRBD1 or TRBD2 (6 bases each). Per germline, CDR1 MNHEY and CDR2 SVGEGT. V was clipped by 2 bases and J by 9 bases, with 17 bases between them. This CDR3 contains 15 residues. The CDR3 coding sequence is TGTGCCAGCAGTTACGATGACAGGAGGGGCGGTGAGCAGTTCTTC. It codes for CASSYDDRRGGEQFF.

The rearrangement uses TRBV29-1 and TRBJ2-7, with TRBD1 as a possible D gene (6 bases). CDR3 size: 15 residues. Germline V gene sequence: CDR1 SQVTM, CDR2 ANQGSEA. V lost 2 bases to trimming and J lost 6 bases, with 20 bases between them. CDR3 sequence reads: CSVELRQAGTREQYF. CDR3 nucleotides: TGCAGCGTTGAATTAAGACAGGCTGGAACTCGCGAGCAGTACTTC.

Only one count was recorded for this clone. The chain combines TRBV5-1 with TRBJ1-1; D call uncertain. Trimming removed 4 bases from V and 7 bases from J, with 11 bases in between. CDR1 and CDR2 from the germline V gene are SGHRS and YFSETQ. The CDR3 consists of 12 residues. CDR3 in DNA: TGCGCCAGCAGCGCCGGATACGATGAAGCTTTCTTT. Translation gives CASSAGYDEAFF.

In this sample, this clone turned up once. The V call is TRBV13, the J call TRBJ2-7; D is unresolved. Trimming left V 2 bases short and J 2 bases short, with 4 bases between. Germline V gene lookup returns CDR1 PRHDT and CDR2 FYEKMQ (reference sequence). This CDR3 is 12 amino acids long. The CDR3 DNA sequence: TGTGCCAGCAGCTTATCGGCCTACGAGCAGTACTTC. The encoded protein is CASSLSAYEQYF.